Listed here are 24 T cell receptor beta chains from one sample, sequenced in a study of cytomegalovirus exposure and HLA in healthy donors. The study ran its PCR with 60 Vbeta and 13 Jbeta primers. Clones were read by immunoSEQ multiplex PCR, and TCRdb kept only the in-frame ones, dropping some. The sample has approximately 190,000 clones; 87% are singletons. The sample was PBMCs. These receptors originate from a man aged 25-40 years in good health and CMV-seronegative.

The chain joins TRBV5-5 to TRBJ2-5; D is possibly TRBD2 (5 bases). Deletions cut 1 base from V and 2 bases from J, with 15 bases between. CDR3 length: 16 residues. Germline V gives CDR1 SGHKS, CDR2 YYEKEE (reference sequence). This chain's CDR3 is CASSLLTGKPQETQYF. The CDR3 DNA reads TGTGCCAGCAGCTTGTTAACGGGAAAGCCTCAAGAGACCCAGTACTTC.

The chain joins TRBV5-6 to TRBJ2-7; TRBD2 agrees at 11 bases. This CDR3 region has 16 residues. Germline V gives CDR1 SGHDT, CDR2 YYEEEE. Losses at the gene ends were 4 bases for V and 4 bases for J; bases not matched to a gene: 10. The chain's CDR3 is CASSRRLAGSPYEQYF. The CDR3 nucleotides are TGTGCCAGCAGCCGGAGACTAGCGGGATCCCCATACGAGCAGTACTTC.

The genes are TRBV19 and TRBJ2-7; a possible D gene is TRBD2 (6 bases). Between the trimmed V and J ends, which lost 4 bases and 3 bases, there was a span of 13 bases. The CDR3 totals 14 residues. Germline values: CDR1 LNHDA, CDR2 SQIVND (reference sequence). The DNA for the CDR3 is TGTGCCAGTAGTAGATATAGCGGTTACTACGAGCAGTACTTC. Amino acid sequence: CASSRYSGYYEQYF.

The chain is built from TRBV2 and TRBJ2-2; possible D gene TRBD1, 6 bases. The CDR3 length is 13 residues. The germline V gene encodes CDR1 SNHLY and CDR2 FYNNEI. The ends were cut back, 6 bases at V and 3 bases at J, with 8 bases in the middle. CDR3 region: CASRRGYTGELFF. The CDR3 nucleotides are TGTGCCAGCAGAAGGGGGTACACCGGGGAGCTGTTTTTT.

The rearrangement uses TRBV11-2 and TRBJ2-7, with 7 bases that match TRBD1. The CDR3 is made up of 13 amino acids. Germline values: CDR1 SGHAT, CDR2 FQNNGV. With V trimmed by 6 bases and J by 2 bases, 4 bases remained unmatched. The CDR3 coding sequence is TGTGCCAGCAGGCGGACAGGCACCTACGAGCAGTACTTC. Translated: CASRRTGTYEQYF.

J is TRBJ1-1 and V is TRBV5-1; D perhaps matches TRBD1 (5 bases). The CDR3 has 16 residues. Germline CDR1 and CDR2: SGHRS and YFSETQ. V was trimmed by 4 bases and J by 1 base, leaving 17 bases between them. This CDR3 is CASSRGVGGRNTEAFF. The DNA for the CDR3 is TGCGCCAGCAGCCGGGGAGTCGGGGGAAGGAACACTGAAGCTTTCTTT.

The rearrangement uses TRBV6-1 and TRBJ2-7, with D perhaps matching TRBD2 (6 bases). Per germline, CDR1 MNHNS and CDR2 SASEGT. The CDR3 is 15 residues long. V lost 6 bases to trimming and J lost 0 bases, with 15 bases between them. CDR3 sequence reads: CASRLGTLSSYEQYF. CDR3 nucleotide sequence: TGTGCCAGCAGACTAGGGACTCTCAGCTCCTACGAGCAGTACTTC.

The chain has TRBV28 and TRBJ2-2, with TRBD2 identical over 9 bases. V was pared by 4 bases and J by 6 bases, with 3 bases of the junction left unmatched. Germline V gives CDR1 MDHEN, CDR2 SYDVKM. There are 14 residues in the CDR3. CDR3 amino acids: CASSSGLAAGELFF. CDR3 nucleotide sequence: TGTGCCAGCAGTTCGGGACTAGCCGCCGGGGAGCTGTTTTTT.

The gene calls are TRBV28 and TRBJ1-4; no firm D call. CDR1 MDHEN and CDR2 SYDVKM come from the germline V gene. Trimming took 5 bases from V and 6 from J, leaving 13 bases between them. This CDR3 is 14 amino acids long. The CDR3 nucleotides are TGTGCCAGCAGTCGCGGTATGGTATATGAAAAACTGTTTTTT. Its protein is CASSRGMVYEKLFF.

The J gene is TRBJ2-1, the V gene TRBV18, with a tentative D call TRBD2 (5 bases). This CDR3 is built from 14 residues. The V gene's germline CDR1 is KGHSH and CDR2 LQKENI. V lost 3 bases, J lost 9 bases, and 15 bases lay in between. CDR3 residues: CASSPSVSGFEQFF. CDR3 DNA sequence: TGTGCCAGCTCACCTTCCGTGTCGGGATTTGAGCAGTTCTTC.

The chain's CDR3 is CASSKARRIAPYYGYTF. The CDR3, as DNA: TGTGCCAGCAGCAAAGCCCGCAGGATCGCCCCTTACTATGGCTACACCTTC. This chain links TRBV21-1 with TRBJ1-2; the table names TRBD1, a call not compared with the DNA. TRBV21-1 is described as a pseudogene. This CDR3 has 17 residues.

The chain has TRBV6-5 and TRBJ1-1; D is ambiguous. Germline loops: CDR1 MNHEY, CDR2 SVGAGI. Trimming removed 0 bases at V and 4 bases at J, with 12 bases between. The CDR3 is made up of 15 amino acids. DNA for the CDR3: TGTGCCAGCAGTTACTCGGCAGGCGCGGGCACTGAAGCTTTCTTT. Translating it yields CASSYSAGAGTEAFF.

The chain combines TRBV6-5 with TRBJ1-2; unclear D gene. This CDR3 spans 16 amino acids. Germline V gene data show CDR1 as MNHEY and CDR2 as SVGAGI. Trimming left V 0 bases short and J 1 base short, with 12 bases between. DNA of the CDR3: TGTGCCAGCAGTTACTCGAGCAGGTCCTTTAACTATGGCTACACCTTC. It translates to CASSYSSRSFNYGYTF.

This chain joins TRBV11-2 and TRBJ2-7, with 9 positions matching TRBD2. Trimming removed 1 base from V and 5 bases from J; junction bases left unmatched: 3. Germline CDR1 and CDR2: SGHAT and FQNNGV. The CDR3 totals 14 residues. Written as DNA, the CDR3 is TGTGCCAGCAGCTTAGCGCGGGGGGGCCACGAGCAGTACTTC. Its translation: CASSLARGGHEQYF.

This rearrangement joins TRBV7-9 to TRBJ2-1, with TRBD2 matching 10 bases. Germline-derived CDR1 and CDR2 are SEHNR and FQNEAQ (reference sequence). The CDR3 runs 16 residues. After removal of 4 bases from V and 1 base from J, the junction contained 4 bases not matched to a gene. CDR3 loop: CASSSSSGGSYNEQFF. As DNA, the CDR3 is TGTGCCAGCAGCTCCTCTAGCGGGGGATCCTACAATGAGCAGTTCTTC.

The chain recombines TRBV28 with TRBJ1-1, with 7 bases fitting TRBD1. The J segment lost 11 bases and the V segment lost 6 bases, leaving 18 bases of the junction unmatched. Germline CDR1 MDHEN, CDR2 SYDVKM. The CDR3 totals 15 residues. The CDR3 region has the DNA TGTGCCAGCAGCCCAGCTGGACAGGTTAAGGCCAAGGCTTTCTTT. Protein product: CASSPAGQVKAKAFF.

This chain joins TRBV2 and TRBJ2-1, with TRBD2 identical over 9 bases. CDR1 is SNHLY, CDR2 FYNNEI, per germline. The CDR3 has 16 amino acids. The J segment lost 4 bases and the V segment lost 2 bases, leaving 6 bases of the junction unmatched. The CDR3 sequence is CASSELAGLKYNEQFF. The DNA of the CDR3 is TGTGCCAGCAGTGAACTAGCGGGATTAAAATACAATGAGCAGTTCTTC.

This rearrangement joins TRBV7-9 to TRBJ1-6; 9 bases are a match to TRBD1. Germline-derived CDR1 and CDR2 are SEHNR and FQNEAQ (reference sequence). CDR3 length: 17 amino acids. The ends lost 5 bases at V and 9 bases at J; junction bases unmatched: 14. The CDR3 is CASSIRRGRDRVSPLHF. The CDR3 bases are TGTGCCAGCAGCATACGCCGCGGGCGGGACAGGGTTTCACCCCTCCACTTT.

The rearrangement uses TRBV7-9 and TRBJ1-6, with 7 bases identical to TRBD1. The CDR3 has 14 amino acids. Germline V CDR1 and CDR2: SEHNR, FQNEAQ (reference sequence). The trim removed 5 bases at V and 15 bases at J, leaving 13 bases unmatched. The CDR3, as DNA: TGTGCCAGCAGCCCCGGGACAGCCTCCCCTAGCCTCCACTTT. This gives the protein CASSPGTASPSLHF.

J is TRBJ1-4 and V is TRBV28; D is possibly TRBD1 (5 bases). The V end was cut by 6 bases, the J end by 7 bases, with 21 bases between. The CDR3 has 16 residues. From germline, CDR1 is MDHEN and CDR2 SYDVKM. CDR3 DNA sequence: TGTGCCAGCAGCTCTCTCGCGGGGGGAGACTTTGAAAAACTGTTTTTT. Its protein product is CASSSLAGGDFEKLFF. The complete variable domain, with remaining parts taken from reference TRBV28 and TRBJ1-4, reads DVKVTQSSRYLVKRTGEKVFLECVQDMDHENMFWYRQDPGLGLRLIYFSYDVKMKEKGDIPEGYSVSREKKERFSLILESASTNQTSMYLCASSSLAGGDFEKLFFGSGTQLSVL.

The V and J genes are TRBV19 and TRBJ1-1; D is undetermined. The CDR3 sequence is 15 residues long. CDR1 and CDR2 (germline): LNHDA, SQIVND (reference sequence). The V gene lost 2 bases and the J gene lost 1 base, with 11 bases spanning the gap. CDR3 DNA: TGTGCCAGTAGTATACCCGACACCCCGAACACTGAAGCTTTCTTT. Amino acids: CASSIPDTPNTEAFF.

The rearrangement links TRBV18 to TRBJ2-7, with 7 bases fitting TRBD2. The CDR3 loop spans 15 amino acids. CDR1 and CDR2 from the germline V gene are KGHSH and LQKENI. V shed 2 bases and J 2 bases; nucleotides not matched to a gene: 6. Here the CDR3 DNA reads TGTGCCAGCTCACCAGGCCAAGCGGGGACCTACGAGCAGTACTTC. Translated, it gives CASSPGQAGTYEQYF.

J is TRBJ2-6 and V is TRBV30; D gene ambiguous. The germline V gene has CDR1 GTSNPN and CDR2 SVGIG (reference sequence). Trimming took 4 bases from V and 1 from J, leaving 5 bases between them. This CDR3 has 13 amino acids. The CDR3 sequence is CAWTQSGANVLTF. CDR3 sequence (DNA): TGTGCCTGGACCCAGTCTGGGGCCAACGTCCTGACTTTC.

The rearrangement links TRBV4-2 to TRBJ2-4; TRBD2 is a possible D gene (5 bases). The V gene lost 4 bases and the J gene lost 7 bases, with 11 bases spanning the gap. The germline gives CDR1 LGHNA, CDR2 YNFKEQ. This CDR3 region has 13 residues. The CDR3 loop is CASSLGRGNIQYF. The CDR3 DNA sequence: TGTGCCAGCAGCCTCGGACGAGGGAACATTCAGTACTTC.